This T cell receptor (beta chain) was documented in a study of blood T cell repertoires in COVID-19 (TCRdb year 2020). About the study as a whole: Samples from collaborators originated in the United States, Italy and Spain and spanned both the acute and convalescent phases of COVID-19. The prospective study material was composed of cDNA or gDNA derived from T cells, B-cell-depleted T cells, or PBMCs. Subjects who had been exposed to COVID-19, were actively infected with it, or had recovered from it provided the deeply sampled blood TCRbeta repertoires that made up the dataset. A freely available public database, intended as a resource for researchers studying the immune response to SARS-CoV-2, is where the repertoires were released. Samples were obtained from the ongoing ImmuneRACE study (first 160 participants) and from about 1,300 subjects provided by 6 global collaborators. The sample metadata nearly always contained a de-identified subject ID, COVID-19 status, age in years and sex. Where available, HLA class I and class II types were taken from metadata supplied by the sample provider and were not determined by assay-based typing. Summary of the overall study and its limitations: The amount of clinical and demographic metadata varied by source and participant and was provided uncurated.

TCRbeta CDR3 regions were amplified from genomic DNA by means of the immunoSEQ Assay, a bias-controlled multiplex PCR. In the source study's methods: Within the assay, amplification of reference gene primers was used to estimate how many nucleated cells each sample contained. To quantify the absolute abundance of each unique TCRbeta CDR3 rearrangement, sequence reads were collapsed and filtered. Productive Simpson clonality was computed per sample as the square root of Simpson's diversity index over productive rearrangements. Sourced from immuneACCESS, this table was stored by TCRdb with only in-frame sequences that have V and J called. A share of the clones is absent; for the studies checked, an unresolved V gene accounts for under half, and the remainder has no known explanation. The V and J calls and the clone size are those of that table, but D and trimming were determined from the DNA. Across this sample there are approximately 100,000 clones, with about 89% seen only once. About 20% of the sample belongs to the ten largest clones.

Taken from cysteine to phenylalanine, the CDR3 has 14 residues. Only CDR3 DNA is held: 42 bases, read in frame from base 1. As encoded in the germline V gene, CDR1 is KGHSH while CDR2 is LQKENI. Trimming takes 3 bases from V and 4 bases from J, and the germline ends sit 10 bases apart. With regard to this clone: The target of this receptor is not known. Within one base of it there is no much larger clone, and no base qualities were kept.

Each collaborating institution followed its own protocols to collect whole blood in K2EDTA tubes. For TCRbeta analysis, collaborators shipped samples as frozen whole blood, isolated PBMCs, or DNA extracted from either of those sample types. Rearrangement joined TRBV18 to TRBJ2-1; there is no confident call for the D gene. The clonotype comes from a human donor with acute or convalescent COVID-19. The donor label of this sample is uncertain. The specimen was peripheral blood. The CDR3 protein: CASSPRNLYNEQFF. The sequenced DNA is TGTGCCAGCTCACCCAGGAACCTATACAATGAGCAGTTCTTC.